These T cell receptor beta chains were read from a single sample in a study of early T cells in non-severe SARS-CoV-2 infection. TCRdb re-called the 5' RACE reads through MiXCR, storing one row per CDR3 protein. The sample consists of roughly 97,000 distinct CDR3 sequences, roughly 9.6% of them appearing once. Material: whole blood, obtained at baseline. The receptors were gathered from an adult who was a healthcare worker with PCR-confirmed SARS-CoV-2 infection or an uninfected control (not recorded which). Each CDR3 is given with its conserved first and last residue. A D gene is named only where the DNA matches it firmly. Size is stated for part of the rows, as once, few or many counts, or as a class when the clone is expanded.

j_call,d_call,v_call,clone_size,cdr3_nt,cdr3_aa
TRBJ1-2,TRBD1,TRBV14,many,TGTGCCAGCAGCCCTGTCCTAAGACAGGGTCATGGCTACACCTTC,CASSPVLRQGHGYTF
TRBJ2-3,.,TRBV9,.,TGTGCCAGCAGCGGAGGGGATACGCAGTATTTT,CASSGGDTQYF
TRBJ2-3,.,TRBV29-1,.,TGCAGCGTTGGGTCCCGGAGTACGCAGTATTTT,CSVGSRSTQYF
TRBJ2-7,.,TRBV11-3,.,TGTGCCAGCAGACCTAGACGGCTATCCTACGAGCAGTACTTC,CASRPRRLSYEQYF
TRBJ1-4,.,TRBV5-1,few,TGCGCCAGCAGCTACGGCAGGAGTAATGAAAAACTGTTTTTT,CASSYGRSNEKLFF
TRBJ1-6,.,TRBV7-2,.,TGTGCCAGCAGCTTAGACCCGGGACCAAATAATTCACCCCTCCACTTT,CASSLDPGPNNSPLHF
TRBJ2-7,TRBD1,TRBV4-3,few,TGCGCCAGCAGCCATGGCCGGGACAGGGGGCGTGAGCAGTACTTC,CASSHGRDRGREQYF
TRBJ2-7,.,TRBV7-9,few,TGTGCCAGCAGCCCCGGACAGATCTCCTACGAGCAGTACTTC,CASSPGQISYEQYF
TRBJ2-7,TRBD1,TRBV10-3,few,TGTGCCATCATGACAACAGGGGAGAACGAGCAGTACTTC,CAIMTTGENEQYF
TRBJ2-7,TRBD1,TRBV29-1,few,TGCAGCGTTGAGGGACAGGCCCACGAGCAGTACTTC,CSVEGQAHEQYF